These 13 T cell receptor beta chains came from one sample sequenced in a study of Ad26.COV2.S vaccination and SARS-CoV-2 variants. Assay used: immunoSEQ multiplex PCR; TCRdb lists only in-frame clones, some missing. The table includes some 250,000 clones, approximately 90% detected once. This sample's treatment: about 20 received Ad26.COV2.S at low or high dose, single or two shots; 5 received placebo; per-sample allocation not given. Each sample was drawn 63 days after the first injection (of vaccine or placebo). Sequenced material: peripheral blood, taken in a trial of Ad26.COV2.S vaccine versus placebo. Receptors were obtained from a person aged 18-60 years who received the Ad26.COV2.S COVID-19 vaccine or a placebo.

The chain couples TRBV4-3 to TRBJ1-1, with D possibly matching TRBD1 (6 bases). The CDR3 is 17 amino acids. V lost 2 bases, J lost 3 bases, and 19 bases lay in between. Germline values: CDR1 LGHNA, CDR2 YSLEER. CDR3 sequence (DNA): TGCGCCAGCAGCCAAAACCCCCCCGCAGGGGTGGACACTGAAGCTTTCTTT. It encodes CASSQNPPAGVDTEAFF.

The chain has TRBV28 and TRBJ2-1; 9 bases agree with TRBD2. Losses at the gene ends were 2 bases for V and 10 bases for J; bases not matched to a gene: 9. This CDR3 has 15 residues. Germline CDR1 MDHEN, CDR2 SYDVKM. The CDR3 sequence: CASSLGGRAIREQFF. CDR3 DNA: TGTGCCAGCAGTTTAGGCGGGAGGGCCATTCGGGAGCAGTTCTTC.

Note on this clone: Other DNA sequences within the sample encode an identical CDR3. The V call is TRBV28, the J call TRBJ2-6; D unresolved. The CDR3 has 15 amino acids. V was pared by 6 bases and J by 0 bases, with 9 bases between. CDR1 and CDR2 from the germline V gene are MDHEN and SYDVKM. The CDR3 DNA is TGTGCCAGCAGCTTAGGGAACTCTGGGGCCAACGTCCTGACTTTC. This encodes CASSLGNSGANVLTF.

The V and J genes are TRBV6-2 or TRBV6-3 and TRBJ1-2, with TRBD1 matching 9 bases. This CDR3 spans 14 amino acids. CDR1 and CDR2 (germline): MNHEY, SVGEGT. V lost 0 bases to trimming and J lost 4 bases; unmatched junction nucleotides: 0. The CDR3 DNA follows: TGTGCCAGCAGTTACTCGACAGGGGGCTATGGCTACACCTTC. The encoded protein is CASSYSTGGYGYTF.

CDR3 loop: CASSLAGGREQFF. The CDR3 coding sequence is TGCGCCAGCAGCTTGGCTGGGGGACGGGAGCAGTTCTTC. The chain joins TRBV5-1 to TRBJ2-1; either TRBD1 or TRBD2 may supply D (5 bases each). Germline lookup yields CDR1 SGHRS and CDR2 YFSETQ. The CDR3 contains 13 residues. V lost 0 bases and J lost 10, with 11 bases in between.

The genes are TRBV7-2 and TRBJ1-3; D is ambiguous. V shed 1 base and J shed 0 bases, with 7 bases lying between them. Per germline, CDR1 SGHTA and CDR2 FQGNSA. The length of the CDR3 is 15 residues. The CDR3 loop is CASSLEASSGNTIYF. CDR3 nucleotide sequence: TGTGCCAGCAGCTTAGAGGCCAGCTCTGGAAACACCATATATTTT.

The chain has TRBV30 and TRBJ2-7; maybe TRBD2 (7 bases). CDR3 length: 16 residues. V lost 2 bases to trimming and J lost 3 bases, with 20 bases between them. Germline CDR1 reads GTSNPN; CDR2 reads SVGIG (reference sequence). Here the CDR3 reads CAWSREGGGGIYEQYF. CDR3 nucleotides: TGTGCCTGGAGTCGGGAAGGGGGAGGGGGTATCTACGAGCAGTACTTC.

This chain uses TRBV6-5 with TRBJ2-5, with 9 bases matching TRBD2. With 2 bases clipped from V and 3 bases from J, the junction kept 4 bases outside the gene matches. This CDR3 contains 15 residues. Germline V CDR1 and CDR2: MNHEY, SVGAGI. The CDR3 reads CASSYGLAGEETQYF. In DNA form, the CDR3 reads TGTGCCAGCAGTTACGGTTTAGCGGGGGAAGAGACCCAGTACTTC.

The chain links TRBV10-3 to TRBJ2-5; D ambiguous. CDR1 is ENHRY and CDR2 is SYGVKD in the germline V gene. This CDR3 is 13 amino acids long. V was cut by 7 bases and J by 0 bases, with 9 bases left in between. For the CDR3, the DNA is TGTGCCATCATGGACGGGTACCAAGAGACCCAGTACTTC. Residues: CAIMDGYQETQYF.

The chain is built from TRBV6-5 and TRBJ2-2; D not resolved. The V gene lost 6 bases and the J gene lost 3 bases, with 8 bases spanning the gap. The CDR3 length is 13 residues. Germline loops: CDR1 MNHEY, CDR2 SVGAGI. CDR3 region: CASSLGHTGELFF. CDR3 coding DNA: TGTGCCAGCAGCCTAGGCCACACCGGGGAGCTGTTTTTT.

The chain joins TRBV13 to TRBJ1-3, with a weak D call TRBD1 (6 bases). V lost 1 base and J 4 bases, leaving 14 bases between the germline ends. Germline V gene sequence: CDR1 PRHDT, CDR2 FYEKMQ (reference sequence). The CDR3 spans 16 residues. CDR3 loop: CASSLAGSRGGNTIYF. DNA of the CDR3: TGTGCCAGCAGCTTAGCTGGGTCCAGGGGAGGAAACACCATATATTTT.

The rearrangement joins TRBV18 to TRBJ2-7; tentatively, D is TRBD1 (6 bases). V lost 3 bases and J lost 3, with 12 bases in between. This CDR3 comprises 14 residues. Germline V gene sequence: CDR1 KGHSH, CDR2 LQKENI. CDR3 in DNA: TGTGCCAGCTCACCCCGGGACATTATCTACGAGCAGTACTTC. Encoded protein: CASSPRDIIYEQYF.

CDR3 protein: CASSPMQGAGANVLTF. For the CDR3, the DNA is TGTGCCAGCTCACCTATGCAGGGGGCTGGGGCCAACGTCCTGACTTTC. The chain has TRBV18 and TRBJ2-6; 7 bases are shared with TRBD1. The CDR3 covers 16 residues. Germline trimming cut 3 bases from V and 2 bases from J; bases unmatched to any gene: 4. In germline, CDR1 is KGHSH, CDR2 LQKENI. Supplemented by reference TRBV18 and TRBJ2-6, the full variable domain reads NAGVMQNPRHLVRRRGQEARLRCSPMKGHSHVYWYRQLPEEGLKFMVYLQKENIIDESGMPKERFSAEFPKEGPSILRIQQVVRGDSAAYFCASSPMQGAGANVLTFGAGSRLTVL.